This TCR beta chain was captured in a study of T cells in Graves' hyperthyroidism and ophthalmopathy. Findings and limits, study-wide: Among thyroid clonotypes expanded above 0.001, most also appeared in blood. A 13 V-J model separated ophthalmopathy from stable hyperthyroidism.

CDR1 is MGHDK, CDR2 SYGVNS, per germline. V lost 2 bases to trimming and J lost 7 bases; unmatched junction nucleotides: 1. This CDR3 has 14 residues. Regions amplified from RNA transcripts were the TCR beta CDR3 regions. The study used the HTBI primer set for a first-round RT-PCR of the TCR CDR3. TCRdb analysed the multiplex PCR reads with MiXCR anew, one entry per CDR3 protein. Seen here are around 660,000 distinct CDR3 sequences, just under 45% observed once, and the top ten hold less than 8.5%. It was uncontrolled infection, other autoimmune disease, pregnancy or lactation that excluded patients. Orbital computed tomography and thyroid ultrasound, together with serum TRAb and thyroxine and clinical symptoms, were used for diagnoses. Of note for this clonotype: Antigen specificity is unknown.

The sequence derives from an adult man with Graves' disease, either hyperthyroidism or ophthalmopathy (not recorded which). The sample consisted of peripheral blood or thyroid tissue (not recorded which). The rearrangement joins TRBV25-1 to TRBJ1-6; 8 nucleotides line up with TRBD1. For the CDR3, the DNA is TGTGCCAGCAGTGAACGGACAGGGAATTCACCCCTCCACTTT. This sequence encodes CASSERTGNSPLHF.